This T cell receptor beta chain comes out of a study of shared clonotypes between healthy human individuals. When replicate PCRs were run on sorted subsets, they used around 200 ng DNA, about 30,000 T cell genomes. Produced via immunoSEQ multiplex PCR; TCRdb's table is partial and in-frame only. The sample has about 1.1 million clones, approximately 80% seen once; the top ten hold about 0.94%. CDR3 size: 15 residues. Germline V CDR1 and CDR2: MDHEN, SYDVKM. Trimming cost V 4 bases and J 7 bases; bases outside gene matches: 7. HIV-negative, healthy adults without recent acute infections or vaccinations were the donors.

The TCR comes from a man between 18 and 35 years old in good health. Some clones in this sample may be carry-over from other donors' samples. The chain uses TRBV28 and TRBJ2-2, with 9 bases aligning to TRBD1. Sequenced material: memory CD4+ T cells from PBMCs. Subset indicated: CD45RA-negative fraction. CDR3 sequence: CASSSPGQGSGELFF. DNA of the CDR3: TGTGCCAGCAGTTCCCCGGGACAGGGAAGCGGGGAGCTGTTTTTT.